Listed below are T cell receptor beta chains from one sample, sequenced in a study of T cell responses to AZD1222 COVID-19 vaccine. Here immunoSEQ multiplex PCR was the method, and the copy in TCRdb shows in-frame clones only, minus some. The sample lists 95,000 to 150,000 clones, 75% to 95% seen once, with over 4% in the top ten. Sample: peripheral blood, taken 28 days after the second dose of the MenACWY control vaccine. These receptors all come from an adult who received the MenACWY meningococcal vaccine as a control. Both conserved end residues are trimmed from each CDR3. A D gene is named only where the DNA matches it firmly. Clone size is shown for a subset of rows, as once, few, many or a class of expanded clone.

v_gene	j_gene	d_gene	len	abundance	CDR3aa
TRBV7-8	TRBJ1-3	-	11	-	ASSLPGTYTIY
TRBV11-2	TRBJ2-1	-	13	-	ASSWLGGSYNEQF
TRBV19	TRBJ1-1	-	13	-	ASSPQGRRYTEAF
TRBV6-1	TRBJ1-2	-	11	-	ASSEAGLYGYT
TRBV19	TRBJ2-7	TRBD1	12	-	ASGRQGYLYEQY
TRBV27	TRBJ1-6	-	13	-	ASSSRGRYNSPLH
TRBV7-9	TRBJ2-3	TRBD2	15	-	ASSPGLAGGPTDTQY
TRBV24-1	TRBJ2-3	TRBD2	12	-	ATTLAGGRYTQY
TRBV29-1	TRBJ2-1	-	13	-	SVVSSWGLYNEQF
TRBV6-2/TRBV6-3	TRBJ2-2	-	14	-	ASSSFQARNTGELF
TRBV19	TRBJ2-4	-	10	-	ASRHGRNIQY
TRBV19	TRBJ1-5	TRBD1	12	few	ASARQGADQPQH
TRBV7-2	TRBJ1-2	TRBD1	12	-	ASSFRDRTYGYT
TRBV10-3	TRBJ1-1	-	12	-	AISAQGLNTEAF
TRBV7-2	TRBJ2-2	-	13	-	ASSPRGTPTGELF
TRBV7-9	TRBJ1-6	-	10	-	ASSPGDSPLH
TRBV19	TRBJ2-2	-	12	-	ASSIGDDTGELF
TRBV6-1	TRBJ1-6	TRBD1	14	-	ASSGQGERYNSPLH
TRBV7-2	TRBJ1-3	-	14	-	ASSLAGRTSGNTIY
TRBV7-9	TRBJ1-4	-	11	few	ASSWGPNEKLF
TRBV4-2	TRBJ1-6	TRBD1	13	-	ASSQTRTGTSPLH
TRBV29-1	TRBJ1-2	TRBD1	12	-	SVGTALNGYGYT
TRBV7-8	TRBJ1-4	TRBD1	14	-	ASSYTTGATNEKLF
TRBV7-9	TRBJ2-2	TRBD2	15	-	ASSLVGSGRGTGELF
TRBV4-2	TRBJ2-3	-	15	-	ASSQATGGALTDTQY
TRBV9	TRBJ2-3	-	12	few	ASSKLTSTDTQY
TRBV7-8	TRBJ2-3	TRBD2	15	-	ASSLGSSGASTDTQY
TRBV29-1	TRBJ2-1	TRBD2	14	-	SVEGNPGLVINEQF
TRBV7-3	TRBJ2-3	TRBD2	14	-	ASSLEGAGGTDTQY
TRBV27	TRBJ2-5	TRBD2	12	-	ASNPGLAFETQY
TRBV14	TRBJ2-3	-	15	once	ASSQSRGSGSTDTQY
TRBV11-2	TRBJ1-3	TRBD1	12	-	ASTVQGPGNTIY
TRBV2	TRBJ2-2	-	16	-	ASSEASFWEENTGELF
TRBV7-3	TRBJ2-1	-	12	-	ASSPSGSYNEQF
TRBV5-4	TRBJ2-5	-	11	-	ASSWPGRETQY
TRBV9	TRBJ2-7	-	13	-	ASSVGSGQGNEQY
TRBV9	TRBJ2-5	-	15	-	ASSPLWGQAAGETQY
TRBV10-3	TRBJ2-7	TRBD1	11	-	AIRGTGGDEQY
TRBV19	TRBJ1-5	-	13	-	ASRPLGDSNQPQH
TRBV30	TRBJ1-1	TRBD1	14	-	AWSHGTAPRGTEAF
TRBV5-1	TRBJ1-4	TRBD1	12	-	ASSQTGPGEKLF
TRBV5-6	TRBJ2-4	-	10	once	ASSLAQNIQY
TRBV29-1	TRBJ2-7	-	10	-	SVELGDGEQY
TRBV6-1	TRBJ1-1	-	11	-	ASSEVLPAEAF
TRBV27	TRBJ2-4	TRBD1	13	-	ASSPRQGGRNIQY
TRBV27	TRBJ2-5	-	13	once	ASSLSRLSAETQY
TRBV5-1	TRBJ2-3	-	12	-	ASSLGVVTDTQY
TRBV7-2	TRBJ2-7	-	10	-	ASSVAGATQY
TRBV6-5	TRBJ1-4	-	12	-	ASKDSGWNEKLF
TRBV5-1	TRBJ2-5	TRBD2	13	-	ASSGEAGRFETQY
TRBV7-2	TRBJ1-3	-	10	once	ASSFPGNTIY
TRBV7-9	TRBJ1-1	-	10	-	ASSQGGQKAF
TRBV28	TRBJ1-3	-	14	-	ASSTLGHFSGNTIY
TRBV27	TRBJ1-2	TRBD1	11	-	ASSTGGNIGYT
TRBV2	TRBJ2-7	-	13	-	ASSETQGRTYEQY
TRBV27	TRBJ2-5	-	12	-	ASSLSAYQETQY
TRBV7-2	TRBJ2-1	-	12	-	ASSTGRDTSEQF
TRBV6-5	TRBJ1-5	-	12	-	ASRFREGNQPQH
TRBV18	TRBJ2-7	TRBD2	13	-	ASSPIAGGPYEQY
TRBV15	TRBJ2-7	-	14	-	ATSRAREEGLHEQY